This T cell receptor (beta chain) appears in the sequencing data of a study of cytomegalovirus exposure and HLA in healthy donors. It was with 60 Vbeta and 13 Jbeta primers that the PCR ran. Data came from immunoSEQ multiplex PCR; TCRdb stores just in-frame clones and leaves some out. This sample contains roughly 34,000 clones. The ends lost 2 bases at V and 2 bases at J; junction bases unmatched: 9. The V gene's germline CDR1 is MNHEY and CDR2 SMNVEV (reference sequence). The CDR3 length is 16 residues. This TCR was sampled from a man aged 40-49 years in good health and CMV-seronegative. The rearrangement uses TRBV27 and TRBJ2-7; TRBD2 agrees at 7 bases. Sample: PBMCs. The CDR3 is CASSLDGGSRTYEQYF. Here the CDR3 DNA reads TGTGCCAGCAGTTTAGATGGCGGGAGCCGGACCTACGAGCAGTACTTC.